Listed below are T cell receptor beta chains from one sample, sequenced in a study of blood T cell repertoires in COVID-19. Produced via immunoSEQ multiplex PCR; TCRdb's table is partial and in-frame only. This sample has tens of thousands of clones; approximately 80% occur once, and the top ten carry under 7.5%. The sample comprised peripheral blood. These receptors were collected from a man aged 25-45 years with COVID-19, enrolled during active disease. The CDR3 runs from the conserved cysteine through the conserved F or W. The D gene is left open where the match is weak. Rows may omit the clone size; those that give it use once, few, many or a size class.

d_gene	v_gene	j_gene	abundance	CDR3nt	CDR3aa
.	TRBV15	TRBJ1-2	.	TGTGCCACCAGCAGGGCAGGTTTCTATGGCTACACCTTC	CATSRAGFYGYTF
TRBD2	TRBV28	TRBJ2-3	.	TGTGCCAGCAGCCAAAGCGGGGCAGATACGCAGTATTTT	CASSQSGADTQYF
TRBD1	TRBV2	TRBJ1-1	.	TGTGCCAGATCGGGACAGATGAACACTGAAGCTTTCTTT	CARSGQMNTEAFF
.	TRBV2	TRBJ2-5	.	TGTGCCAGCAGTGAATCCAGGGGGCGGGAGGAGACCCAGTACTTC	CASSESRGREETQYF
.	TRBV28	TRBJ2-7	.	TGTGCCAGCAGTTTAGCCGATGGACGGACAACCTACGAGCAGTACTTC	CASSLADGRTTYEQYF
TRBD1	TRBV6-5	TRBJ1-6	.	TGTGCCAGCAAGGGCCCGGGACAGGGAAGTTCACCCCTCCACTTT	CASKGPGQGSSPLHF
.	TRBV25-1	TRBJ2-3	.	TGTGCCAGCAGGGGCGACGTCGCTGATACGCAGTATTTT	CASRGDVADTQYF
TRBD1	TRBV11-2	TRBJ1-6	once	TGTGCCAGCAGCCCGACAGGGACAGAAGGCGCCTATAATTCACCCCTCCACTTT	CASSPTGTEGAYNSPLHF
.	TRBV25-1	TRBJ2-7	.	TGTGCCAGCAGTGAACCGGGTTACGAGCAGTACTTC	CASSEPGYEQYF
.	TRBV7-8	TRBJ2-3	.	TGTGCCAGCAGCCCCGGGAACACAGATACGCAGTATTTT	CASSPGNTDTQYF
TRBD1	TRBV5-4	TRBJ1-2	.	TGTGCCAGCAGCTTGGCCCGGGACAGCCTTAACTATGGCTACACCTTC	CASSLARDSLNYGYTF
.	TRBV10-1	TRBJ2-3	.	TGCGCCAGCAGTGCCAGCGGGAGCACAGATACGCAGTATTTT	CASSASGSTDTQYF